The next 14 T cell receptor beta chains were all read from a single sample in a study of T-cell reconstitution after alpha-beta-depleted transplantation in children. General study findings and limits: Counts and diversity of T cells one year after transplant came mostly from newly produced T cells.

A library of TCRbeta sequences, prepared with unique molecular identifiers, was generated. From the PCR reads, TCRdb called clonotypes with MiXCR, one entry per CDR3 protein. The table lists about 290,000 distinct CDR3 sequences, about 7.3% of them singletons. No cognate antigen is known for these TCRs. Sequenced here: peripheral blood, sampled 360 days after TCRalphabeta/CD19-depleted stem cell transplant. These receptors all come from a female patient between 2 and 10 years old who had a stem cell transplant for Fanconi anemia, so the T cells may come from the graft donor.

This clonotype was detected only a few times. The rearrangement uses TRBV6-5 and TRBJ2-1, with TRBD2 identical over 12 bases. The CDR3 has 16 amino acids. With 2 bases clipped from V and 6 bases from J, the junction kept 5 bases outside the gene matches. The germline V gene has CDR1 MNHEY and CDR2 SVGAGI. The CDR3 coding sequence is TGTGCCAGCAGTTACAGCACTAGCGGGGGGTCCAATGAGCAGTTCTTC. It codes for CASSYSTSGGSNEQFF.

The chain has TRBV20-1 and TRBJ2-7; 11 positions match TRBD2. The CDR3 covers 13 residues. V was pared by 6 bases and J by 6 bases, with 7 bases of the junction left unmatched. CDR1 DFQATT and CDR2 SNEGSKA come from the germline V gene (reference sequence). DNA for the CDR3: TGCAGTGCCACTAGCGGGAGTGTAGGCGAGCAGTACTTC. It encodes CSATSGSVGEQYF.

This clonotype came up a few times. The CDR3 DNA is TGCGCCAGCAGCCCTCGGTGGGAGGGGCTCTACGAGCAGTACTTC. This codes for CASSPRWEGLYEQYF. The chain uses TRBV5-1 and TRBJ2-7; 7 bases are shared with TRBD2. The V and J ends lost 4 bases and 3 bases, in that order; junction bases with no gene match: 10. Germline assignment: CDR1 SGHRS and CDR2 YFSETQ. The CDR3 extends over 15 amino acids.

A note on this clonotype: This may come from a read error, since a much larger clone is one base off. The conserved phenylalanine or tryptophan normally closing the CDR3 is absent here, so this likely arose from a read error. The chain carries TRBV5-1 and TRBJ1-2; D remains unclear. The germline CDR1 and CDR2 sequences are SGHRS and YFSETQ. The CDR3 is 13 amino acids. V lost 5 bases and J 8 bases, leaving 16 bases between the germline ends. CDR3 DNA: TGCGCCAGCAGGCGCGCTGACGAAGTCGGCTACACCCTC. Amino acid sequence: CASRRADEVGYTL.

This clonotype was observed many times. The rearrangement joins TRBV28 to TRBJ1-1; D gene uncertain. The CDR3 contains 12 residues. Germline assignment: CDR1 MDHEN and CDR2 SYDVKM. With 2 bases removed from V and 6 bases from J, the gap between germline ends came to 7 bases. The CDR3 region is CASSLQEAEAFF. CDR3 in DNA: TGTGCCAGCAGTTTACAGGAAGCTGAAGCTTTCTTT.

The chain carries TRBV20-1 and TRBJ2-7, with 8 positions matching TRBD2. The CDR3 totals 13 residues. Trimming cost V 3 bases and J 3 bases; bases outside gene matches: 4. CDR1 is DFQATT and CDR2 is SNEGSKA in the germline V gene (reference sequence). The CDR3, as DNA: TGCAGTGCTAGCCGCGGGGGGAACTACGAGCAGTACGTC. Translating it yields CSASRGGNYEQYV.

Worth noting for this clonotype: A clone one base away is much larger, so this may be a read error. J is TRBJ1-2 and V is TRBV29-1; D ambiguous. The CDR3 is 8 amino acids. Germline values: CDR1 SQVTM, CDR2 ANQGSEA. The CDR3 region has the DNA TGCAGCGCAGGAGGCTACGCCTTC. Translating it yields CSAGGYAF.

This clonotype was seen a handful of times. The rearrangement uses TRBV14 and TRBJ2-7; no definite D call. In germline, CDR1 is SGHDN, CDR2 FVKESK. The CDR3 length is 14 residues. V lost 1 base, J lost 1 base, and 8 bases lay in between. The CDR3 DNA reads TGTGCCAGCAGCCAAGTCGGCAAGTCCTACGAGCAGTACTTC. As protein: CASSQVGKSYEQYF. The complete variable domain, with remaining parts taken from reference TRBV14 and TRBJ2-7, reads EAGVTQFPSHSVIEKGQTVTLRCDPISGHDNLYWYRRVMGKEIKFLLHFVKESKQDESGMPNNRFLAERTGGTYSTLKVQPAELEDSGVYFCASSQVGKSYEQYFGPGTRLTVT.

This clonotype occurred many times. The rearrangement links TRBV7-9 to TRBJ2-7; D may be TRBD2 (6 bases). The CDR3 has 15 residues. The germline gives CDR1 SEHNR, CDR2 FQNEAQ (reference sequence). V was trimmed by 5 bases and J by 2 bases, leaving 16 bases between them. The CDR3 region is CASSKPGRPAYEQYF. CDR3 nucleotides: TGTGCCAGCAGCAAACCCGGGAGACCCGCCTACGAGCAGTACTTC.

This clonotype was detected many times. The V and J genes are TRBV11-2 and TRBJ2-3; 10 bases are a match to TRBD2. This CDR3 comprises 19 residues. The trim removed 0 bases at V and 2 bases at J, leaving 11 bases unmatched. The germline V gene has CDR1 SGHAT and CDR2 FQNNGV. DNA for the CDR3: TGTGCCAGCAGCTTAGATCGCAGACTAGCGGGCCACCTCACAGATACGCAGTATTTT. Its protein is CASSLDRRLAGHLTDTQYF.

This clonotype was counted ten times or more. The chain uses TRBV7-2 and TRBJ2-3, with TRBD1 as a possible D gene (6 bases). The V end lost 1 base, the J end lost 3 bases, and 14 bases lay between the germline ends. Germline loops: CDR1 SGHTA, CDR2 FQGNSA. CDR3 length equals 16 residues. DNA of the CDR3: TGTGCCAGCAGCTTAGGTGGCAGGGGTACGACAGATACGCAGTATTTT. As protein: CASSLGGRGTTDTQYF.

This clonotype was counted a few times. The rearrangement joins TRBV20-1 to TRBJ2-4; D is unclear. V was shortened by 4 bases and J by 2 bases, with 9 bases between the two germline ends. From germline, CDR1 is DFQATT and CDR2 SNEGSKA (reference sequence). There are 13 residues in the CDR3. The CDR3 sequence: CSAIIWTKNIQYF. The CDR3 DNA reads TGCAGTGCTATAATCTGGACCAAAAACATTCAGTACTTC.

The sample holds many counts of this clonotype. The J gene is TRBJ2-7, the V gene TRBV20-1; D possibly corresponds to TRBD2 (5 bases). The CDR3 consists of 14 residues. Between the trimmed V and J ends, which lost 0 bases and 6 bases, there was a span of 15 bases. In germline, CDR1 is DFQATT, CDR2 SNEGSKA (reference sequence). The CDR3 DNA reads TGCAGTGCTAGAGATCCACCAGCCGGGGTCGAGCAGTACGTC. As protein: CSARDPPAGVEQYV.

This clonotype was counted at least ten times. The chain links TRBV9 to TRBJ2-7, with D possibly TRBD2 on 6 matching bases. The V and J ends lost 3 bases and 1 base respectively, with 11 bases between them. The germline V gene encodes CDR1 SGDLS and CDR2 YYNGEE. This CDR3 is 14 amino acids long. This CDR3 reads CASSEEGPSYEQYF. CDR3 sequence (DNA): TGTGCCAGCAGCGAGGAGGGACCTTCCTACGAGCAGTACTTC.